This TCR beta chain was retrieved from a study of T cell responses to AZD1222 COVID-19 vaccine. Of note for this clone: Its target is unknown.

This table comes from immunoSEQ multiplex PCR, and its TCRdb copy is limited to in-frame clones, with some not included. The repertoire holds 95,000 to 150,000 clones, with about 90% as singletons. Germline V gene lookup returns CDR1 MNHEY and CDR2 SMNVEV (reference sequence). The CDR3 has 16 amino acids. The ends lost 5 bases at V and 7 bases at J; junction bases unmatched: 11. Broader study findings: Repertoire sampling was restricted to post-peak T cell response timepoints. Spike-specific TCR depth and breadth grew after two AZD1222 doses. Clonal diversity was possibly underestimated; the donors were predominantly white British and more often female.

The clonotype comes from an adult who received the AZD1222 COVID-19 vaccine. The chain employs TRBV27 and TRBJ2-5, with 12 positions matching TRBD2. The sample here was peripheral blood, taken 28 days after the second AZD1222 dose. This CDR3 reads CASSPRLAGDVGTQYF. The CDR3 DNA follows: TGTGCCAGCAGTCCTCGACTAGCGGGGGATGTCGGGACCCAGTACTTC.